This T cell receptor beta chain emerged from a study of CD8+CD57+ T cells in acquired aplastic anemia. As for the study in general: The average for DNA from sorted CD4+ and CD8+ cells was around 3.5 ug.

Profiles of TCR beta VDJ and CDR3 were generated from a genomic DNA template. A single record per CDR3 protein comes from TCRdb applying MiXCR to the reads. This repertoire shows roughly 80,000 distinct CDR3 sequences, roughly 72% found once; its top ten account for approximately 80%. Findings of the study overall: The study identified more than 25 CD8+ CDR3 sequences shared by patients and controls.

For sequencing, patients were chosen who had shown expansion of CD8+CD57+ cells by flow cytometry. Comments on this clonotype: Its matching antigen is unknown.

The sequencing sample was made of sorted CD4+, CD8+, or CD8+CD57+ T cells (not recorded which) from PBMCs. This TCR was sampled from a human donor with aplastic anemia.

The CDR3 region has the DNA TGTGCCATCAGTGAGACAGCAGGGGAGACCCAGTACTTC. Encoded protein: CAISETAGETQYF. V usage is TRBV10-3 and J usage is TRBJ2-5; possible D gene TRBD1, 5 bases. The CDR3 is 13 amino acids. V lost 2 bases and J 5 bases, leaving 9 bases between the germline ends. The germline gives CDR1 ENHRY, CDR2 SYGVKD.